Listed here are 5 T cell receptor beta chains from one sample, sequenced in a study of blood T cell repertoires in COVID-19. Profiling relied on immunoSEQ multiplex PCR, and the TCRdb table lists in-frame clones only, not all of them. The sample shows 170,000 or so clones, approximately 88% of them seen only once. The sequenced sample was peripheral blood. All receptors derive from a woman aged 55-69 years with acute or convalescent COVID-19.

This clone appeared once. CDR3 nucleotides: TGTGCCAGTACCGACCGACAGAATTCACCCCTCCACTTT. It codes for CASTDRQNSPLHF. J is TRBJ1-6 and V is TRBV19; tentatively, D is TRBD1 (5 bases). This CDR3 has 13 residues. The germline V gene has CDR1 LNHDA and CDR2 SQIVND (reference sequence). Trimming took off 7 bases at V and 7 bases at J, with 11 bases between the two ends.

The chain carries TRBV5-4 and TRBJ1-2, with D possibly matching TRBD1 (5 bases). The V end was cut by 2 bases, the J end by 1 base, with 12 bases between. Germline assignment: CDR1 SGHNT and CDR2 YYREEE (reference sequence). The CDR3 is made up of 15 amino acids. As DNA, the CDR3 is TGTGCCAGCAGCTTAGATGGGGGGTTTAACTATGGCTACACCTTC. Translating gives CASSLDGGFNYGYTF.

The chain carries TRBV6-2 or TRBV6-3 and TRBJ2-7, with 8 bases matching TRBD1. The CDR3 contains 14 residues. Germline V CDR1 and CDR2: MNHEY, SVGEGT. The J segment lost 5 bases and the V segment lost 6 bases, leaving 9 bases of the junction unmatched. CDR3: CASSPRQGMNEQYF. CDR3 sequence (DNA): TGTGCCAGCAGCCCGAGACAGGGGATGAACGAGCAGTACTTC.

V gene TRBV7-3 combines with J gene TRBJ2-5; D is undetermined. Germline lookup yields CDR1 SGHTA and CDR2 FQGTGA. The CDR3 runs 14 residues. Trimming stripped 5 bases from V and 2 bases from J, with 12 bases between. The CDR3 here is CASSPSVSQETQYF. CDR3 DNA: TGTGCCAGCAGCCCAAGCGTGTCACAAGAGACCCAGTACTTC.

This sequence joins TRBV18 and TRBJ1-2, with TRBD1 matching 7 bases. The CDR3 loop spans 12 amino acids. Germline CDR1 is KGHSH and CDR2 is LQKENI. J gave up 4 bases and V 4 bases, and 0 bases lay outside the gene matches. CDR3: CASSRDSYGYTF. The DNA for the CDR3 is TGTGCCAGCTCACGGGACAGCTATGGCTACACCTTC.